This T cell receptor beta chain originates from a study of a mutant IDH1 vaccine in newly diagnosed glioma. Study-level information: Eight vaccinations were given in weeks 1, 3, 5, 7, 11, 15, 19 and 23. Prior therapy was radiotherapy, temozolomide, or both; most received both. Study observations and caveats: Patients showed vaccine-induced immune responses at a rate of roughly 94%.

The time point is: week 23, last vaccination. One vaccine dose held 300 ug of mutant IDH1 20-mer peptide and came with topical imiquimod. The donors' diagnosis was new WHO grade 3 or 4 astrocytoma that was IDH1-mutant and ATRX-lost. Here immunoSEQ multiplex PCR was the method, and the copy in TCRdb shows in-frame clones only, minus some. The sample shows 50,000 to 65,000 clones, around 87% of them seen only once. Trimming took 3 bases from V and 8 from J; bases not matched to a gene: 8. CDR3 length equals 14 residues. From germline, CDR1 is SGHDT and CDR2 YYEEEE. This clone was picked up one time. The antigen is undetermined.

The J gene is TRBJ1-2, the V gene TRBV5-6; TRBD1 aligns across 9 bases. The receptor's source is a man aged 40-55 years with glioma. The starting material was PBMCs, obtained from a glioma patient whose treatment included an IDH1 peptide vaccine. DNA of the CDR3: TGTGCCAGCAGCTCGTACGGGACAGGGAAAGGCTACACCTTC. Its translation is CASSSYGTGKGYTF.